This TCR beta chain was captured in a study of blood T cells in healthy people across ages. Every donor contributed about 10 milliliters of peripheral blood by blood draw. Findings and caveats of the study: Long-lived donors had more naive CD4+ cells and higher diversity than aged donors.

Combining a sample-barcoded 5' primer with a J-beta primer mix, a second PCR ran for 7 to 11 cycles. One entry per CDR3 protein, called by TCRdb with MiXCR from the 5' RACE reads. Counted here are more than 750,000 distinct CDR3 sequences, roughly 29% occurring once; the ten biggest clones make up roughly a tenth. This clonotype was counted at least ten times. Its specificity is not known. This sample also belongs to another study, concerning T cells of mothers and their children. Turning to that study: Donors were three healthy Caucasian mothers and their six children. The M1S primer of the second PCR added sample barcodes and 2-4 random nucleotides.

The receptor comes from a woman between 35 and 50 years old in good health. Source material: blood.

The CDR3 DNA follows: TGTGCCAGCACGGGACAGGTCATACCCTCCTACGAGCAGTACTTC. Translated: CASTGQVIPSYEQYF. The rearrangement joins TRBV6-1 to TRBJ2-7, with TRBD1 identical over 8 bases. V shed 7 bases, J shed 0 bases, and the junction held 8 bases outside the gene matches. CDR1 MNHNS and CDR2 SASEGT come from the germline V gene. The CDR3 has 15 amino acids.